The T cell receptor beta chain described here comes from a study of shared clonotypes between healthy human individuals. Regarding the study as a whole: Memory subsets generally showed smaller estimated richness than naive subsets did.

This table comes from immunoSEQ multiplex PCR, and its TCRdb copy is limited to in-frame clones, with some not included. Of approximately 100,000 clones in the sample, under 70% were seen once. Notes on this clone: Antigen: not known.

Germline loops: CDR1 MDHEN, CDR2 SYDVKM. V was trimmed by 1 base and J by 1 base, leaving 13 bases between them. The CDR3 is 16 residues long. The sequence was obtained from a woman under 40 in good health. The V and J genes are TRBV28 and TRBJ1-2, with D perhaps TRBD1 (5 bases). The sequencing sample was made of memory CD8+ T cells sorted from blood. Noted subset: CD45RO+ cells pooled with CCR7-negative TemRA cells. This CDR3 reads CASSLFGGIDNYGYTF. The DNA for the CDR3 is TGTGCCAGCAGTTTATTCGGGGGAATTGATAACTATGGCTACACCTTC.